What follows are 6 T cell receptor beta chains derived from one specimen sequenced in a study of a mutant IDH1 vaccine in newly diagnosed glioma. The repertoire was sequenced with immunoSEQ multiplex PCR; TCRdb's copy has only in-frame clones and lacks some. The table has 85,000 to 100,000 clones, around 80% seen once. Time point defined: baseline, week 1 (first vaccination visit). Treatment indicated: pre-vaccination baseline after standard-of-care therapy. The sample here was PBMCs, taken from a glioma patient treated with radiotherapy, temozolomide or both. These receptors all come from a man aged 40-49 years with glioma.

This clone appeared a single time. The chain uses TRBV27 and TRBJ2-7, with a weak D call TRBD2 (6 bases). With 1 base removed from V and 5 bases from J, the gap between germline ends came to 9 bases. This CDR3 has 13 amino acids. The germline gives CDR1 MNHEY, CDR2 SMNVEV (reference sequence). CDR3 nucleotide sequence: TGTGCCAGCAGTTTATTGACGGGGGACGAGCAGTACTTC. It codes for CASSLLTGDEQYF.

The genes are TRBV11-2 and TRBJ2-2, with TRBD2 matching over 8 bases. The CDR3 spans 16 residues. Germline values: CDR1 SGHAT, CDR2 FQNNGV. V lost 5 bases to trimming and J lost 5 bases; unmatched junction nucleotides: 10. The CDR3 DNA reads TGTGCCAGCAGCCCGTCCGGGAGGGCCCGAACCGGGGAGCTGTTTTTT. Its translation is CASSPSGRARTGELFF.

In DNA, the CDR3 is TGTGCCAGCAGCTTAGATGCGGGCCCAAACTACGAGCAGTACTTC. This codes for CASSLDAGPNYEQYF. The chain employs TRBV7-6 and TRBJ2-7; D may be TRBD2 (5 bases). Germline values: CDR1 SGHVS, CDR2 FNYEAQ. V was pared by 1 base and J by 3 bases, with 13 bases between. The CDR3 totals 15 residues.

CDR3 sequence (DNA): TGTGCCAGCAGCGTAGATGGGGTCGGGGAGCTGTTTTTT. Protein product: CASSVDGVGELFF. The chain joins TRBV9 to TRBJ2-2; D remains unclear. The CDR3 is 13 amino acids. V lost 0 bases, J lost 7 bases, and 7 bases lay in between. Germline assignment: CDR1 SGDLS and CDR2 YYNGEE.

This chain connects TRBV10-2 to TRBJ2-7; D might be TRBD1 or TRBD2, each matching 5 bases. The CDR3 contains 17 residues. The germline gives CDR1 WSHSY, CDR2 SAAADI. Trimming stripped 0 bases from V and 2 bases from J, with 17 bases between. This CDR3 reads CASSESNLGVAPYEQYF. CDR3 DNA: TGCGCCAGCAGTGAGTCGAACTTGGGGGTTGCTCCCTACGAGCAGTACTTC.

The chain carries TRBV9 and TRBJ2-1, with 8 positions matching TRBD1. The ends lost 4 bases at V and 9 bases at J; junction bases unmatched: 15. Germline V gene sequence: CDR1 SGDLS, CDR2 YYNGEE. CDR3 size: 16 residues. The CDR3 bases are TGTGCCAGCAGCCCGAGGGGACAGGATAGATGGAGTGAGCAGTTCTTC. It is translated as CASSPRGQDRWSEQFF.